Listed below are T cell receptor beta chains from one sample, sequenced in a study of graft-versus-host responses after intestinal transplantation. The table came from immunoSEQ multiplex PCR; TCRdb's copy has only in-frame clones and leaves some out. The sample yields around 28,000 clones, over 80% seen once. The source was PBMCs, collected approximately four weeks after intestinal transplant. The source of these receptors is a human patient who received an intestinal transplant, so some T cells may come from the graft donor. Both conserved end residues are part of each CDR3. A D gene is named only where the DNA matches it firmly. Clone sizes are given selectively: once, few, many, or a class where the clone is expanded.

cdr3_aa: CASGSEAFYNEQFF
cdr3_nt: TGTGCCAGCGGGAGCGAGGCCTTCTACAATGAGCAGTTCTTC
d_call: .
clone_size: .
v_call: TRBV6-1
j_call: TRBJ2-1

cdr3_aa: CASSPRSDDTEAFF
cdr3_nt: TGTGCCAGCTCACCCAGGTCGGACGACACTGAAGCTTTCTTT
d_call: .
clone_size: .
v_call: TRBV18
j_call: TRBJ1-1

cdr3_aa: CASSSQRWGLAVGGEQFF
cdr3_nt: TGTGCCAGCAGCTCCCAGAGGTGGGGACTAGCGGTTGGGGGTGAGCAGTTCTTC
d_call: TRBD2
clone_size: .
v_call: TRBV9
j_call: TRBJ2-1

cdr3_aa: CASSETDNSPLHF
cdr3_nt: TGTGCCAGCAGTGAAACGGATAATTCACCCCTCCACTTT
d_call: .
clone_size: .
v_call: TRBV6-1
j_call: TRBJ1-6

cdr3_aa: CASSPSGTANTEAFF
cdr3_nt: TGTGCCAGCAGCCCCTCCGGGACAGCTAACACTGAAGCTTTCTTT
d_call: TRBD1
clone_size: once
v_call: TRBV9
j_call: TRBJ1-1

cdr3_aa: CASSFRPGQDPTGELFF
cdr3_nt: TGTGCCAGCAGCTTTAGGCCGGGACAGGACCCGACCGGGGAGCTGTTTTTT
d_call: TRBD1
clone_size: .
v_call: TRBV7-9
j_call: TRBJ2-2

cdr3_aa: CAWRKTGGEKLFF
cdr3_nt: TGTGCCTGGAGGAAAACAGGGGGGGAAAAACTGTTTTTT
d_call: TRBD1
clone_size: .
v_call: TRBV30
j_call: TRBJ1-4

cdr3_aa: CASSSVRAPNTEAFF
cdr3_nt: TGTGCCAGCAGCTCAGTCAGGGCCCCGAACACTGAAGCTTTCTTT
d_call: .
clone_size: .
v_call: TRBV9
j_call: TRBJ1-1

cdr3_aa: CASSLTGGGGIYEQYF
cdr3_nt: TGTGCCAGCAGCTTAACTGGTGGAGGGGGCATTTACGAGCAGTACTTC
d_call: .
clone_size: .
v_call: TRBV7-3
j_call: TRBJ2-7

cdr3_aa: CASRDNQPQHF
cdr3_nt: TGTGCCAGCAGAGACAATCAGCCCCAGCATTTT
d_call: .
clone_size: .
v_call: TRBV6-1
j_call: TRBJ1-5

cdr3_aa: CASRGQDSYNEQFF
cdr3_nt: TGTGCCAGCAGAGGACAGGACTCCTACAATGAGCAGTTCTTC
d_call: TRBD1
clone_size: once
v_call: TRBV27
j_call: TRBJ2-1

cdr3_aa: CASSPRNRNTEAFF
cdr3_nt: TGTGCCAGCAGCCCACGAAACAGGAACACTGAAGCTTTCTTT
d_call: .
clone_size: .
v_call: TRBV5-5
j_call: TRBJ1-1

cdr3_aa: CASSTPGVFEQFF
cdr3_nt: TGTGCCAGCAGTACTCCAGGGGTTTTTGAGCAGTTCTTC
d_call: .
clone_size: .
v_call: TRBV6-5
j_call: TRBJ2-1

cdr3_aa: CASSEGRVDEQYF
cdr3_nt: TGTGCCAGCAGTGAGGGCAGGGTAGACGAGCAGTACTTC
d_call: .
clone_size: .
v_call: TRBV6-1
j_call: TRBJ2-7

cdr3_aa: CASSQGQDEKLFF
cdr3_nt: TGCGCCAGCAGCCAAGGACAGGATGAAAAACTGTTTTTT
d_call: .
clone_size: .
v_call: TRBV4-1
j_call: TRBJ1-4

cdr3_aa: CASSPGLPSGANVLTF
cdr3_nt: TGTGCCAGCAGTCCCGGACTGCCCTCTGGGGCCAACGTCCTGACTTTC
d_call: .
clone_size: few
v_call: TRBV27
j_call: TRBJ2-6

cdr3_aa: CASSQDRGNTEAFF
cdr3_nt: TGCGCCAGCAGCCAAGATCGGGGGAACACTGAAGCTTTCTTT
d_call: .
clone_size: .
v_call: TRBV4-1
j_call: TRBJ1-1

cdr3_aa: CASETGYNYGYTF
cdr3_nt: TGTGCCAGCGAGACAGGCTATAACTATGGCTACACCTTC
d_call: .
clone_size: .
v_call: TRBV28
j_call: TRBJ1-2

cdr3_aa: CASSSGGYGYTF
cdr3_nt: TGTGCCAGCAGCTCAGGGGGCTATGGCTACACCTTC
d_call: TRBD1
clone_size: .
v_call: TRBV7-6
j_call: TRBJ1-2

cdr3_aa: CASSLGGASPLHF
cdr3_nt: TGTGCCAGCAGCTTAGGGGGCGCTTCACCCCTCCACTTT
d_call: .
clone_size: .
v_call: TRBV7-3
j_call: TRBJ1-6

cdr3_aa: CASSLVGPETQYF
cdr3_nt: TGTGCCAGCAGTTTAGTGGGGCCAGAGACCCAGTACTTC
d_call: .
clone_size: .
v_call: TRBV28
j_call: TRBJ2-5

cdr3_aa: CSAGASGAYNEQFF
cdr3_nt: TGCAGCGCGGGGGCTAGCGGAGCATACAATGAGCAGTTCTTC
d_call: .
clone_size: once
v_call: TRBV29-1
j_call: TRBJ2-1

cdr3_aa: CASGLVQGYEQYF
cdr3_nt: TGTGCCAGCGGCTTGGTACAGGGCTACGAGCAGTACTTC
d_call: .
clone_size: .
v_call: TRBV6-6
j_call: TRBJ2-7

cdr3_aa: CASSYFQGWETQYF
cdr3_nt: TGTGCCAGCAGTTACTTCCAGGGGTGGGAGACCCAGTACTTC
d_call: .
clone_size: .
v_call: TRBV6-6
j_call: TRBJ2-5

cdr3_aa: CASSGAGINTEAFF
cdr3_nt: TGTGCCAGCAGCGGGGCAGGCATTAACACTGAAGCTTTCTTT
d_call: .
clone_size: .
v_call: TRBV21-1
j_call: TRBJ1-1

cdr3_aa: CASSLSSGGSNEQFF
cdr3_nt: TGTGCCAGCAGTCTATCTAGCGGGGGTAGCAATGAGCAGTTCTTC
d_call: TRBD2
clone_size: .
v_call: TRBV6-5
j_call: TRBJ2-1

cdr3_aa: CASRERGPYEQYF
cdr3_nt: TGTGCCAGCAGGGAGCGGGGGCCCTACGAGCAGTACTTC
d_call: TRBD2
clone_size: few
v_call: TRBV27
j_call: TRBJ2-7

cdr3_aa: CASSYSGAALNTEAFF
cdr3_nt: TGTGCCAGCAGTTACTCGGGGGCTGCCTTGAACACTGAAGCTTTCTTT
d_call: .
clone_size: .
v_call: TRBV6-6
j_call: TRBJ1-1

cdr3_aa: CASSETAEQFF
cdr3_nt: TGTGCCAGCAGTGAGACAGCTGAGCAGTTCTTC
d_call: .
clone_size: .
v_call: TRBV6-1
j_call: TRBJ2-1

cdr3_aa: CASSLVNDISSYNEQFF
cdr3_nt: TGCGCCAGCAGCCTCGTCAACGACATCAGCTCCTACAATGAGCAGTTCTTC
d_call: .
clone_size: .
v_call: TRBV4-1
j_call: TRBJ2-1

cdr3_aa: CASSETSGGTDTQYF
cdr3_nt: TGTGCCAGCAGTGAGACTAGCGGGGGCACAGATACGCAGTATTTT
d_call: TRBD2
clone_size: once
v_call: TRBV6-4
j_call: TRBJ2-3

cdr3_aa: CASSLWVTNEKLFF
cdr3_nt: TGTGCCAGCAGCTTGTGGGTAACCAATGAAAAACTGTTTTTT
d_call: .
clone_size: .
v_call: TRBV7-9
j_call: TRBJ1-4

cdr3_aa: CASSGEGTEAFF
cdr3_nt: TGTGCCAGCAGCGGGGAAGGCACTGAAGCTTTCTTT
d_call: .
clone_size: .
v_call: TRBV5-6
j_call: TRBJ1-1

cdr3_aa: CASSWDRLTDTQYF
cdr3_nt: TGTGCCAGTAGTTGGGACAGGTTGACAGATACGCAGTATTTT
d_call: TRBD1
clone_size: .
v_call: TRBV19
j_call: TRBJ2-3

cdr3_aa: CASSLAPGTSRTDTQYF
cdr3_nt: TGCGCCAGCAGCTTGGCCCCCGGGACTAGTCGCACAGATACGCAGTATTTT
d_call: TRBD2
clone_size: .
v_call: TRBV5-1
j_call: TRBJ2-3

cdr3_aa: CASSSRLAGGGETQYF
cdr3_nt: TGTGCCAGCAGCTCCCGACTAGCGGGGGGAGGGGAGACCCAGTACTTC
d_call: TRBD2
clone_size: few
v_call: TRBV9
j_call: TRBJ2-5

cdr3_aa: CATLNGDRVGGYTF
cdr3_nt: TGTGCCACCCTCAATGGGGACAGGGTGGGTGGCTACACCTTC
d_call: TRBD1
clone_size: .
v_call: TRBV6-6
j_call: TRBJ1-2

cdr3_aa: CASSVGLVKTDTQYF
cdr3_nt: TGTGCCAGCAGCGTAGGCCTAGTAAAGACAGATACGCAGTATTTT
d_call: .
clone_size: .
v_call: TRBV9
j_call: TRBJ2-3

cdr3_aa: CASTSNYVAEDYNEQFF
cdr3_nt: TGTGCCAGCACCTCCAATTACGTGGCGGAAGACTACAATGAGCAGTTCTTC
d_call: .
clone_size: .
v_call: TRBV28
j_call: TRBJ2-1

cdr3_aa: CASSLGLAGGQETQYF
cdr3_nt: TGTGCCAGCAGCCTGGGACTAGCGGGAGGCCAAGAGACCCAGTACTTC
d_call: TRBD2
clone_size: .
v_call: TRBV5-4
j_call: TRBJ2-5

cdr3_aa: CAWNTGADEQYF
cdr3_nt: TGTGCCTGGAACACAGGGGCTGACGAGCAGTACTTC
d_call: TRBD1
clone_size: .
v_call: TRBV30
j_call: TRBJ2-7

cdr3_aa: CASSQPDRENTGELFF
cdr3_nt: TGTGCCAGTAGTCAACCCGACAGGGAAAACACCGGGGAGCTGTTTTTT
d_call: TRBD1
clone_size: .
v_call: TRBV19
j_call: TRBJ2-2

cdr3_aa: CASRGNLQSTDTQYF
cdr3_nt: TGTGCCAGCAGGGGGAACCTCCAGAGCACAGATACGCAGTATTTT
d_call: .
clone_size: .
v_call: TRBV2
j_call: TRBJ2-3

cdr3_aa: CASSEDFNEKLFF
cdr3_nt: TGTGCCAGCAGTGAGGACTTTAATGAAAAACTGTTTTTT
d_call: .
clone_size: .
v_call: TRBV25-1
j_call: TRBJ1-4